The present T cell receptor beta chain was sequenced within a study of T cell responses to AZD1222 COVID-19 vaccine. Points from the study as a whole: Vaccine-associated CD4 TCRs ranged over spike, dominating at 160-218 and 743-854.

The repertoire was sequenced with immunoSEQ multiplex PCR; TCRdb's copy has only in-frame clones and lacks some. Here the sample spans more than 150,000 clones, 90% to 95% being singletons. With 5 bases clipped from V and 5 bases from J, the junction kept 7 bases outside the gene matches. Germline V gene data show CDR1 as MDHEN and CDR2 as SYDVKM. The CDR3 totals 15 residues. As concerns this clone: What it binds is unknown.

The receptor was isolated from an adult who received the AZD1222 COVID-19 vaccine. The sequencing used peripheral blood, collected 28 days after the second AZD1222 dose. J is TRBJ1-4 and V is TRBV28; 8 nucleotides align to TRBD1. The CDR3 sequence is CASSTTGTGNEKLFF. The CDR3 nucleotides are TGTGCCAGCAGTACAACCGGGACAGGCAATGAAAAACTGTTTTTT.